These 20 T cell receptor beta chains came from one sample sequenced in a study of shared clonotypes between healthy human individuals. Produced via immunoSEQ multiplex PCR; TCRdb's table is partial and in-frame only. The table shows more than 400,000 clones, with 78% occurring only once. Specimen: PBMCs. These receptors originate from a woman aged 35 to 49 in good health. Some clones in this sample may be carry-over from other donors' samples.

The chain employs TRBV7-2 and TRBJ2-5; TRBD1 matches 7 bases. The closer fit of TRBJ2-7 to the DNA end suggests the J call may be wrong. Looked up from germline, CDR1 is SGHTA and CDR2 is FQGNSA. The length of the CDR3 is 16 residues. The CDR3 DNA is TGTGCCAGCAGCTCCCCCCGTGCGACAGGGAACTACGAGCAGTACTTC. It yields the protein CASSSPRATGNYEQYF.

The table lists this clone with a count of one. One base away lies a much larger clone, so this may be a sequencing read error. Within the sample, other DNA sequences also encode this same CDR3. CDR3 residues: CSAERVTEAFF. The CDR3 coding sequence is TGCAGCGCTGAAAGGGTAACTGAAGCTTTCTTC. The J gene is TRBJ1-1, the V gene TRBV29-1, with D unresolved. The CDR3 is 11 amino acids. Looked up from germline, CDR1 is SQVTM and CDR2 is ANQGSEA.

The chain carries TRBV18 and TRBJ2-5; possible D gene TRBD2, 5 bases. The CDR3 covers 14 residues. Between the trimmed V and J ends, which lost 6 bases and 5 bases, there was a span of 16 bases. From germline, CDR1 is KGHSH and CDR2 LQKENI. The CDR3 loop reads CASSVALAGETQYF. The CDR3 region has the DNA TGTGCCAGCTCCGTCGCTCTAGCTGGTGAGACCCAGTACTTC.

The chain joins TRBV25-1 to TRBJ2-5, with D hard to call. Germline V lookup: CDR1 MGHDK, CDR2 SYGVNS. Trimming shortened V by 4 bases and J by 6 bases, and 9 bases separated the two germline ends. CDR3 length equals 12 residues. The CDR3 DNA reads TGTGCCAGCAGTGGCCCTCTGAAGACCCAGTACTTC. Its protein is CASSGPLKTQYF.

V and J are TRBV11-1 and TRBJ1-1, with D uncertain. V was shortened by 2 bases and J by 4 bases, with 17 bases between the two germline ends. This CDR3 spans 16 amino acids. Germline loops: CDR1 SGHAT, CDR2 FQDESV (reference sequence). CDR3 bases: TGTGCCAGCAGCTTATCTCTTGTTGGGCAGGTCACTGAAGCTTTCTTT. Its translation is CASSLSLVGQVTEAFF.

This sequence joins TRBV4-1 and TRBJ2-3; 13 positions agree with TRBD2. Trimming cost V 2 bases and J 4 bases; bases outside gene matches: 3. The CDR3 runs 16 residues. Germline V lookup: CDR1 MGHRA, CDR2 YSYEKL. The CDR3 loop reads CASSQTGLAGADTQYF. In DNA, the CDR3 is TGCGCCAGCAGCCAAACCGGACTAGCGGGAGCAGATACGCAGTATTTT.

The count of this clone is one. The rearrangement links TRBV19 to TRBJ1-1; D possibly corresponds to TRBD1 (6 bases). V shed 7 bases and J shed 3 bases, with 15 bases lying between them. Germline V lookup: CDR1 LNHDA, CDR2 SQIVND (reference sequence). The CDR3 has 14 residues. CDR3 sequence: CASTSPTGYTEAFF. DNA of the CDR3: TGTGCCAGTACTTCCCCGACAGGTTACACTGAAGCTTTCTTT.

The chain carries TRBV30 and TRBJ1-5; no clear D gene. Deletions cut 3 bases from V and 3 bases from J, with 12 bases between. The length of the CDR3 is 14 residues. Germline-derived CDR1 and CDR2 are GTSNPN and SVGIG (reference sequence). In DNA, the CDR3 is TGTGCCTGGAGAGGGCAGTTCACCAATCAGCCCCAGCATTTT. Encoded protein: CAWRGQFTNQPQHF.

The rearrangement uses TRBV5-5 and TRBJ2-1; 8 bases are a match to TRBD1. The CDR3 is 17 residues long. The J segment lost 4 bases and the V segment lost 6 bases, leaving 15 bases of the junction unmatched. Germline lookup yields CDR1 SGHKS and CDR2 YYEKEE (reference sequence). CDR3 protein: CASTAPSGTGEYNEQFF. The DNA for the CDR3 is TGTGCCAGCACCGCACCATCCGGGACAGGAGAATACAATGAGCAGTTCTTC.

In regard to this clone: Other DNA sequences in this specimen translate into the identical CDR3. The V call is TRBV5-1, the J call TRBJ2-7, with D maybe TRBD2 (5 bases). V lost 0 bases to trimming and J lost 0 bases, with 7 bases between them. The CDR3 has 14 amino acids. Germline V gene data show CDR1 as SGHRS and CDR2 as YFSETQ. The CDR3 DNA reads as TGCGCCAGCAGCTTGGACAGCGGCTCCTACGAGCAGTACTTC. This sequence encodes CASSLDSGSYEQYF.

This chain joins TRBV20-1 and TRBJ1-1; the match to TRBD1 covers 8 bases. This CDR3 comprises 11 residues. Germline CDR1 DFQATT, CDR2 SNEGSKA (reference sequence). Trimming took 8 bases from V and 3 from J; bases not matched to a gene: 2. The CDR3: CSLQGDTEAFF. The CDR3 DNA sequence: TGCAGTCTACAGGGGGACACTGAAGCTTTCTTT.

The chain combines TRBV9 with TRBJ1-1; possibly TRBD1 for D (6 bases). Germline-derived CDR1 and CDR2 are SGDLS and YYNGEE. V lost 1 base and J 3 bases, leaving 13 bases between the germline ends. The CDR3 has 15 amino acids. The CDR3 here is CASSVHQGPDTEAFF. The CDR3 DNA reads TGTGCCAGCAGCGTACATCAGGGGCCGGACACTGAAGCTTTCTTT.

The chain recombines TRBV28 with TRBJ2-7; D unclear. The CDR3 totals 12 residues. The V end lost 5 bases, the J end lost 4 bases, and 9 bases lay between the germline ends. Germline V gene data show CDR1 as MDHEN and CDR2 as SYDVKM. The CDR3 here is CASSPSVYEQYF. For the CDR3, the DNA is TGTGCCAGCAGTCCCTCAGTTTACGAGCAGTACTTC.

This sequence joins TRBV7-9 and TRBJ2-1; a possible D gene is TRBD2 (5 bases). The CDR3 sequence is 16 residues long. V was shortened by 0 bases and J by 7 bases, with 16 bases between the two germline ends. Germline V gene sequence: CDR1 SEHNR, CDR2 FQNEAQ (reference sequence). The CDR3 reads CASSLALRGSRNEQFF. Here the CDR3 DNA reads TGTGCCAGCAGCTTAGCGCTTCGTGGGAGCAGGAATGAGCAGTTCTTC.

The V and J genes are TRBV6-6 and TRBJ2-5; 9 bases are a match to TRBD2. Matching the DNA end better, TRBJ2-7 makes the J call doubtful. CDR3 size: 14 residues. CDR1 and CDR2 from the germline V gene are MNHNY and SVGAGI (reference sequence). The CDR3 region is CASSPGGRAYEQYF. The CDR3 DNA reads TGTGCCAGCTCGCCCGGCGGGAGGGCCTACGAGCAGTACTTC.

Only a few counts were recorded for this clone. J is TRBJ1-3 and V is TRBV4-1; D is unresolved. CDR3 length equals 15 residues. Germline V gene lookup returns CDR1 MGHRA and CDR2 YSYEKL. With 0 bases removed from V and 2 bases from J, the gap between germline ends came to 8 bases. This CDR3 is CASSQEGSAGNTIYF. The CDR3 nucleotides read TGCGCCAGCAGCCAAGAAGGAAGCGCTGGAAACACCATATATTTT.

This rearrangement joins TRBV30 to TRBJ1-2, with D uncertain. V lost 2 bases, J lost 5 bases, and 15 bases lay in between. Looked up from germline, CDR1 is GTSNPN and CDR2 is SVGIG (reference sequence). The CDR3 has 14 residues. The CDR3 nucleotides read TGTGCCTGGAGTTACACGGCTGGTGGGTATGGCTACACCTTC. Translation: CAWSYTAGGYGYTF.

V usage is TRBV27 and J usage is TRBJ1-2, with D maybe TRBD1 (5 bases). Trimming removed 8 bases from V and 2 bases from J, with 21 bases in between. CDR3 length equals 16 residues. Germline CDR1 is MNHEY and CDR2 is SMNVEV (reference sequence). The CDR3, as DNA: TGTGCCAGCGCTTTACTCCCGGAAGGGGCAAACTATGGCTACACCTTC. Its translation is CASALLPEGANYGYTF.

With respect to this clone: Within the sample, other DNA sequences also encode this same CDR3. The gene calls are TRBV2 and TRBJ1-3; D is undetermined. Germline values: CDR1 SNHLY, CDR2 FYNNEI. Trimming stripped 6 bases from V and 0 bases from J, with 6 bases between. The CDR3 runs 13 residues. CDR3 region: CASSSNSGNTIYF. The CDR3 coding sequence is TGTGCCAGCAGCTCAAACTCTGGAAACACCATATATTTT.

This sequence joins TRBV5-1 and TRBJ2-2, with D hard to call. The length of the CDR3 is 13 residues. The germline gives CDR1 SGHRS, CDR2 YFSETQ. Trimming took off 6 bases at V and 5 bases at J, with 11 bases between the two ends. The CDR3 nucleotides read TGCGCCAGCAACCCCTCATGGACCGGGGAGCTGTTTTTT. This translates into CASNPSWTGELFF.